The present entry profiles one TCR beta chain with its context. What it binds is not known. A multiplex PCR was run with 60 Vbeta primers and 13 Jbeta primers. Repertoires were generated with immunoSEQ multiplex PCR, while TCRdb's copy carries only in-frame clones and drops some. This repertoire includes some 71,000 clones. The trim removed 6 bases at V and 7 bases at J, leaving 6 bases unmatched. This CDR3 has 14 residues. Germline CDR1 is SGHTA and CDR2 is FQGTGA. The record originates from a study of cytomegalovirus exposure and HLA in healthy donors. Study background: Of some 360 genotyped donors, 70% to 85% clustered with self-reported Caucasian donors. Notes on the study in general: TCR beta sequences reportedly predicted most subjects' HLA-A and HLA-B alleles accurately. More clonal expansion characterized HLA-associated TCR beta chains than equally common others in a later analysis.

The J gene is TRBJ2-3, the V gene TRBV7-3; 11 nucleotides align to TRBD2. The clonotype comes from a woman under 40 in good health and CMV-seronegative. The source material was PBMCs. The CDR3 protein is CASRLLAGEHTQYF. The CDR3 DNA follows: TGTGCCAGCAGGTTACTAGCGGGAGAGCATACGCAGTATTTT.